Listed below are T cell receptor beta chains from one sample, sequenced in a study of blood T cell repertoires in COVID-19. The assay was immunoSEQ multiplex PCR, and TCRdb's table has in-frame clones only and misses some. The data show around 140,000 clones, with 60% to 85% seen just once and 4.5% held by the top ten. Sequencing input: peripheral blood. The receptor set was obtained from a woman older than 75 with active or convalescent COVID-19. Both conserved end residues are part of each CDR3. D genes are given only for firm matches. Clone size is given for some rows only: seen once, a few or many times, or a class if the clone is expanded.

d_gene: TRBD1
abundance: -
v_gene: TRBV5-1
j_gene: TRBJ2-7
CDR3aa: CASSADRGAYEQYF
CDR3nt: TGCGCCAGCAGCGCGGACAGGGGGGCCTACGAGCAGTACTTC

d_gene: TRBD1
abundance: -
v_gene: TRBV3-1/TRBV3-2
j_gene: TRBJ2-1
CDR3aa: CASSQDRGGRNYNEQFF
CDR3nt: TGTGCCAGCAGCCAAGATAGAGGGGGCCGCAATTACAATGAGCAGTTCTTC

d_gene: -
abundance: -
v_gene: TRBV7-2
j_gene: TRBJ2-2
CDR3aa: CASSTRGNTAGGELFF
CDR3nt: TGTGCCAGCAGCACCAGGGGCAATACGGCTGGGGGGGAGCTGTTTTTT

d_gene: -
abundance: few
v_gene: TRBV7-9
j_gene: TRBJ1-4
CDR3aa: CATLTVATNEKLFF
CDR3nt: TGTGCCACCCTGACAGTTGCAACTAATGAAAAACTGTTTTTT

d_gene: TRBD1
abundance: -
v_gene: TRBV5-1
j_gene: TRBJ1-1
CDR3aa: CASSLDGQGNTEAFF
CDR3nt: TGCGCCAGCAGCTTGGATGGACAGGGGAACACTGAAGCTTTCTTT

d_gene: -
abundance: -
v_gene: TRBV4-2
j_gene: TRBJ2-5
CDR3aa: CASSQILAGDFGETQYF
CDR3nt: TGTGCCAGCAGCCAAATATTGGCAGGGGATTTTGGAGAGACCCAGTACTTC

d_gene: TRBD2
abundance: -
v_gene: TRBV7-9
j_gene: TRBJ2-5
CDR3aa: CASSYRTSGVSWIETQYF
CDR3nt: TGTGCCAGCAGCTATCGGACTAGCGGGGTATCGTGGATAGAGACCCAGTACTTC

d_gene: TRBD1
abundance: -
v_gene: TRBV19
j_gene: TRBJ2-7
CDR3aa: CASSSPGQGFYEQYF
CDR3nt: TGTGCCAGTAGTTCGCCGGGACAGGGGTTCTACGAGCAGTACTTC

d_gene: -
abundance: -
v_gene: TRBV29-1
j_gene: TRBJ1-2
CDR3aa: CSVEISGRGNYGYTF
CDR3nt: TGCAGCGTTGAAATTTCCGGTCGGGGAAACTATGGCTACACCTTC

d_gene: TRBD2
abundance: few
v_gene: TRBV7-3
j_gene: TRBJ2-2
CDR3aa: CASSSIFGGGGPGELFF
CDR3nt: TGTGCCAGCAGCTCCATATTCGGCGGGGGAGGTCCCGGGGAGCTGTTTTTT

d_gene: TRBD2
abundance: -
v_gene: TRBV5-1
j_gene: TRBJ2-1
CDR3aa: CASSPGGTSNEQFF
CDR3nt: TGCGCCAGCAGCCCTGGTGGGACTAGCAATGAGCAGTTCTTC

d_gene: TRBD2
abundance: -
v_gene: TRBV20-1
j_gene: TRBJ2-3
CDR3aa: CSASLTSGGGGAQYF
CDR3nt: TGCAGTGCTAGTCTGACTAGCGGGGGAGGAGGGGCGCAGTATTTT

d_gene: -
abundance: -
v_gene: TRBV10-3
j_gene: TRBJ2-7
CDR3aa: CAISYGQKPDYEQYF
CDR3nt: TGTGCCATCAGTTATGGACAGAAGCCCGACTACGAGCAGTACTTC

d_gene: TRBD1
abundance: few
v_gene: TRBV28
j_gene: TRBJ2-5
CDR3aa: CASSEGQGPQETQYF
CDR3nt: TGTGCCAGCAGTGAGGGACAGGGACCACAAGAGACCCAGTACTTC

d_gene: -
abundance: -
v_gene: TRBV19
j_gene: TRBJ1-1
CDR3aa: CASSQQRLNTEAFF
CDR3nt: TGTGCCAGTTCCCAACAGAGACTGAACACTGAAGCTTTCTTT

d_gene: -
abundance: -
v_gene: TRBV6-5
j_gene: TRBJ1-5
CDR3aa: CASSYPDSNHQPQHF
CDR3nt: TGTGCCAGCAGTTACCCGGACAGTAATCATCAGCCCCAGCATTTT

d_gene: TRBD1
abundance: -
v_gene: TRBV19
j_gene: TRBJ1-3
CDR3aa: CASKTGAGNTIYF
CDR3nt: TGTGCCAGTAAGACAGGGGCTGGAAACACCATATATTTT

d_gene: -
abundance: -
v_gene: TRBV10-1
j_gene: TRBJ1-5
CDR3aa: CASSESDRLYSNQPQHF
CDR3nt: TGCGCCAGCAGTGAGTCCGACAGATTATATAGCAATCAGCCCCAGCATTTT

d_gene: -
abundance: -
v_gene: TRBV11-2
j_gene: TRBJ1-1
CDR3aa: CASSLQQGLESEAFF
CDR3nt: TGTGCCAGCAGCTTACAACAGGGATTGGAGTCTGAAGCTTTCTTT

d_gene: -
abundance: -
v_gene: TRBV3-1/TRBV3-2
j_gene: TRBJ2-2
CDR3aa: CASSQAPQGRNTGELFF
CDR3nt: TGTGCCAGCAGCCAAGCCCCCCAGGGTAGGAACACCGGGGAGCTGTTTTTT

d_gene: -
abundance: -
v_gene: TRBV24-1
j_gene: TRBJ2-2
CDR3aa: CATSDLRRGHTGELFF
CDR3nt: TGTGCCACCAGTGATTTGCGGCGGGGCCACACCGGGGAGCTGTTTTTT

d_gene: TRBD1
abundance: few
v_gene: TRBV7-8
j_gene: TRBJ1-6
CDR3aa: CASSFGRGRDNSPLHF
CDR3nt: TGTGCCAGCAGCTTCGGCAGGGGGCGGGATAATTCACCCCTCCACTTT

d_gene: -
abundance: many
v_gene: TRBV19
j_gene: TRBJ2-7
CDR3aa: CASSMSGYEQYF
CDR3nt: TGTGCCAGTAGTATGTCGGGATACGAGCAGTACTTC

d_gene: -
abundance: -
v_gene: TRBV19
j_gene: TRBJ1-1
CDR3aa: CASSNEYTEAFF
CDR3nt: TGTGCCAGTAGTAATGAGTACACTGAAGCTTTCTTT

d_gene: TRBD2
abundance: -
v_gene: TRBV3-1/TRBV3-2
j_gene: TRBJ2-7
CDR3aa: CASSQGTSGGAYEQYF
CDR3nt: TGTGCCAGCAGCCAAGGGACTAGCGGGGGGGCCTACGAGCAGTACTTC

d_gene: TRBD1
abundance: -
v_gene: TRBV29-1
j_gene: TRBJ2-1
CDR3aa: CSVIRQGRSYNEQFF
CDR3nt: TGCAGCGTTATCCGACAGGGGCGATCCTACAATGAGCAGTTCTTC

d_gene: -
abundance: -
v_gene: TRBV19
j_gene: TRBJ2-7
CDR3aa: CASSILQGFEQYF
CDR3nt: TGTGCCAGTAGTATTCTGCAGGGCTTCGAGCAGTACTTC

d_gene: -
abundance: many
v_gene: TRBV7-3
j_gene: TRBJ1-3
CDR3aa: CASSLGPGVGNTIYF
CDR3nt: TGTGCCAGCAGCTTAGGGCCAGGGGTTGGAAACACCATATATTTT

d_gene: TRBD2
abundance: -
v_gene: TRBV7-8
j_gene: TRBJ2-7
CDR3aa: CASSSVRGLAGGSNYYEQYF
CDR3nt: TGTGCCAGCAGTTCAGTGAGGGGACTAGCGGGGGGGTCGAACTACTACGAGCAGTACTTC

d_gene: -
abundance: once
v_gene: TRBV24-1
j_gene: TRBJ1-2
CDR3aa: CATSDYRDGYTF
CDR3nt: TGTGCCACCAGTGACTACAGGGATGGCTACACCTTC

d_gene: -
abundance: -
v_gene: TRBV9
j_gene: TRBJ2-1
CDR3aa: CARRRESSYNEQFF
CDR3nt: TGTGCCAGGCGACGGGAGAGCTCCTACAATGAGCAGTTCTTC

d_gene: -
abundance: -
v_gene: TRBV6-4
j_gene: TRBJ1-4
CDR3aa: CASSGEDITWDEKLFF
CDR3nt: TGTGCCAGCAGTGGAGAGGATATCACTTGGGATGAAAAACTGTTTTTT

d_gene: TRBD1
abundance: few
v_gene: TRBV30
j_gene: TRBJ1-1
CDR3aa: CAWDSPGQGSAFF
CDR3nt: TGTGCCTGGGACTCCCCTGGACAGGGTAGTGCTTTCTTT

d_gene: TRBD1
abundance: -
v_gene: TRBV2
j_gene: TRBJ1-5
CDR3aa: CASTENRGSQPQHF
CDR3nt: TGTGCCAGCACCGAAAACAGGGGGAGTCAGCCCCAGCATTTT

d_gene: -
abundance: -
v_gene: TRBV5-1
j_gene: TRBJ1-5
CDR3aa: CASSQSGGSNQPQHF
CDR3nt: TGCGCCAGCAGCCAATCCGGGGGTAGCAATCAGCCCCAGCATTTT

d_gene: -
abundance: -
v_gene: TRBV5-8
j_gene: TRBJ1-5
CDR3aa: CASSLGRSGGQPQHF
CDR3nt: TGTGCCAGCAGCTTGGGCCGATCGGGGGGACAGCCCCAGCATTTT

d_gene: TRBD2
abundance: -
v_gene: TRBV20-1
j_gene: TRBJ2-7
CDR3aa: CSASASGGREQYF
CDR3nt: TGCAGTGCTAGTGCTAGCGGGGGGAGGGAGCAGTACTTC

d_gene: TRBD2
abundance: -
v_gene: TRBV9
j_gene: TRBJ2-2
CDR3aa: CASRGGDPNTGELFF
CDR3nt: TGTGCCAGCCGGGGGGGGGACCCTAACACCGGGGAGCTGTTTTTT

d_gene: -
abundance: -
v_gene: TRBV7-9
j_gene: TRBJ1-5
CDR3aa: CASSFTEINQPQHF
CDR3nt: TGTGCCAGCAGCTTCACAGAGATCAATCAGCCCCAGCATTTT

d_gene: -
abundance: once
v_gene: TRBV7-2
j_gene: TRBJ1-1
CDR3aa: CASSLYWGDTEAFF
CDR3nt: TGTGCCAGCAGCTTATACTGGGGGGACACTGAAGCTTTCTTT

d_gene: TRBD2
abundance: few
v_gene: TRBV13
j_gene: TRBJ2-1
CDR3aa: CASSYRPSGGAAHNEQFF
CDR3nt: TGTGCCAGCAGCTACCGCCCTAGCGGGGGGGCCGCCCACAATGAGCAGTTCTTC

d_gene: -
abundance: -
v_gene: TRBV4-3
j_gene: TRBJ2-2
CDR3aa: CASSQIQGGFEELFF
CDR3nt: TGCGCCAGCAGCCAAATCCAGGGAGGTTTCGAGGAGCTGTTTTTT

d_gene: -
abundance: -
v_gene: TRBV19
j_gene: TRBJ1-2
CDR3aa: CASSIEGYYGYTF
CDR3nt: TGTGCCAGTAGTATTGAGGGCTACTATGGCTACACCTTC

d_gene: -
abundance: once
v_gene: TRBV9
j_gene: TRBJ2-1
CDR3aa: CASSVTQGSYNEQFF
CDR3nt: TGTGCCAGCAGCGTAACCCAGGGTTCCTACAATGAGCAGTTCTTC

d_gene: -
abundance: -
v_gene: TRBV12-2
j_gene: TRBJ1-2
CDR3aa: CASRLVKGQGTDTF
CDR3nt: TGTGCAAGTCGCTTAGTAAAGGGGCAGGGGACAGACACCTTC

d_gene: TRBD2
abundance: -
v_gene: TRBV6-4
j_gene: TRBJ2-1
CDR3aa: CASSDSGLASEQFF
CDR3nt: TGTGCCAGCAGTGACTCAGGACTAGCAAGTGAGCAGTTCTTC

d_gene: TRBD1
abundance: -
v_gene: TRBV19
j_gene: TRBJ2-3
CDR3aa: CASSKTTGVGIDTQYF
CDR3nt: TGTGCCAGTAGTAAAACTACAGGGGTAGGGATAGATACGCAGTATTTT

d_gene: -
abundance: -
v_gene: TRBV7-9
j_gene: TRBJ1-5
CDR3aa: CASSLGGVRQPQHF
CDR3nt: TGTGCCAGCAGCTTAGGCGGTGTCCGACAGCCCCAGCATTTT

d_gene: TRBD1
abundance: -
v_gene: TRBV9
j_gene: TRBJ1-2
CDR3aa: CASSAGTGDVHGYTF
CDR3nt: TGTGCCAGCAGCGCGGGGACAGGGGACGTCCATGGCTACACCTTC

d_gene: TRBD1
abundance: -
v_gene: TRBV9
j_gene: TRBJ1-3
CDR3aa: CASSVAGQGPLSSGNTIYF
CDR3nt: TGTGCCAGCAGCGTAGCGGGACAGGGTCCCCTAAGCTCTGGAAACACCATATATTTT

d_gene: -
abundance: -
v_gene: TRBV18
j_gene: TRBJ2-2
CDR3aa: CASSPQTRVTGELFF
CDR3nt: TGTGCCAGCTCACCACAAACTAGGGTCACCGGGGAGCTGTTTTTT

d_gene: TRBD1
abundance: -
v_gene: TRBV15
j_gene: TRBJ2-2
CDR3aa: CATSRAPTGSSGELFF
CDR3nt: TGTGCCACCAGCAGAGCCCCGACAGGGTCCTCCGGGGAGCTGTTTTTT

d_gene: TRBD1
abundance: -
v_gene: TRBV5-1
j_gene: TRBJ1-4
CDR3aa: CASSLGGTGATATNEKLFF
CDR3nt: TGCGCCAGCAGCTTGGGGGGGACAGGTGCTACTGCAACTAATGAAAAACTGTTTTTT

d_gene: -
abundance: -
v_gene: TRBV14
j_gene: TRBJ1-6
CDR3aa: CASSQEVQNSPLHF
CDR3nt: TGTGCCAGCAGCCAAGAGGTTCAGAATTCACCCCTCCACTTT

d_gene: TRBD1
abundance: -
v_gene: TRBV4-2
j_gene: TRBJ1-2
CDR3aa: CASSQLWDRNYGYTF
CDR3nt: TGTGCCAGCAGCCAGCTATGGGACAGGAACTATGGCTACACCTTC

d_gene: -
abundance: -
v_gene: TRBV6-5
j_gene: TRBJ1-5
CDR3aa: CASSYLAGAQPQHF
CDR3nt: TGTGCCAGCAGTTACTTGGCAGGGGCTCAGCCCCAGCATTTT

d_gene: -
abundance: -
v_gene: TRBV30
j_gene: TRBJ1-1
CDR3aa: CAWSGYSNEAFF
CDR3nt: TGTGCCTGGAGTGGGTACTCCAATGAAGCTTTCTTT

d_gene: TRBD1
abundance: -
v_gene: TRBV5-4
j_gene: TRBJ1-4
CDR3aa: CASSSTRQGGNEKLFF
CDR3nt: TGTGCCAGCAGCTCGACCCGACAGGGGGGTAATGAAAAACTGTTTTTT

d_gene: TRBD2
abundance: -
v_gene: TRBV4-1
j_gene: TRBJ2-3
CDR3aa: CASSQSLAGVTDTQYF
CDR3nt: TGCGCCAGCAGCCAATCTTTAGCGGGGGTCACAGATACGCAGTATTTT

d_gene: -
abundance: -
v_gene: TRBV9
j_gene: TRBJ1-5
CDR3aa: CASSVGQNQPQHF
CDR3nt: TGTGCCAGCAGCGTAGGACAGAATCAGCCCCAGCATTTT